This T cell receptor (beta chain) was sequenced in a study of beta chain features in type 1 diabetes. The sample holds a few counts of this clone. The antigen is undetermined. V dropped 2 bases and J dropped 0; count of bases not matched to a gene: 3. Germline V gene sequence: CDR1 MGHDK, CDR2 SYGVNS. The length of the CDR3 is 16 residues. Whole-study results and caveats: When VDJ junctions were examined, type 1 diabetes patients showed fewer insertions and more deletions. Possibly, sequencing cDNA over-represented cells that had high TCR expression levels. TCRB CDR3s from Type 1 diabetes patients were moderately but significantly shorter in all four CD4+ subsets.

Donors contributed one heparinised blood draw apiece, averaging about 116 mL. Every bit of the isolated RNA underwent reverse transcription, so sequencing read expressed TCRB transcripts. This table comes from immunoSEQ multiplex PCR, and its TCRdb copy is limited to in-frame clones, with some not included. The sample consists of 250,000 to 300,000 clones, less than 30% of them appearing once. The sequenced sample was naive CD4+ T cells from blood. This TCR came from a woman aged 30 to 39 with type 1 diabetes. V is TRBV25-1 and J is TRBJ2-2; 7 nucleotides align to TRBD1. Here the CDR3 reads CASSEDRDPNTGELFF. The CDR3 nucleotides are TGTGCCAGCAGTGAAGACAGGGACCCGAACACCGGGGAGCTGTTTTTT. Combining the CDR3 with reference TRBV25-1 and TRBJ2-2 gives the whole variable domain EADIYQTPRYLVIGTGKKITLECSQTMGHDKMYWYQQDPGMELHLIHYSYGVNSTEKGDLSSESTVSRIRTEHFPLTLESARPSHTSQYLCASSEDRDPNTGELFFGEGSRLTVL.